The entry below gives a single T cell receptor (beta chain) sequence along with its context. Antigen: not known. The sample comes from a study of T cell repertoires in cytomegalovirus infection. Turning to the study itself: Public TCR beta signatures indicated both CMV infection and matching HLA type.

TCRdb reprocessed the reads with MiXCR, giving one entry per CDR3 protein. The sample includes about 920,000 distinct CDR3 sequences, 31% of them seen just once. Germline loops: CDR1 MNHEY, CDR2 SVGAGI. CDR3 size: 17 residues. V was clipped by 5 bases and J by 3 bases; unmatched bases: 5. Sequenced here: cultured CD8+ T cells from PBMCs, sampled from culture after CMV antigen stimulation. The receptor was isolated from a human donor in good health (CMV status not recorded). Some clones in this sample may be carry-over from other donors' samples. J is TRBJ2-1 and V is TRBV6-5; 15 bases fit TRBD2. CDR3 bases: TGTGCCAGCAGTCAGGGACTAGCGGGGGGCCTCTACAATGAGCAGTTCTTC. Its protein product is CASSQGLAGGLYNEQFF.